What follows is one T cell receptor beta chain and its context. This clonotype has ten or more counts. The target of this receptor is not known. No much larger clone is present one base from it, and per-base qualities are unavailable. The sample is drawn from a study of T cells in Graves' hyperthyroidism and ophthalmopathy (dated by TCRdb to about 2019). Notes on the research overall: Peripheral blood was collected at initial diagnosis, before any treatment. The paper describes TCR Vbeta CDR3 sequencing of around 130 peripheral blood samples, made up of 43 ophthalmopathy patients, 70 to 75 hyperthyroidism patients and some 17 progressor patients. Whether ophthalmopathy could be predicted prospectively was tested in an independent validation cohort made up of under 20 hyperthyroidism patients plus 17 patients who later progressed to ophthalmopathy. The study also compared thyroid tissue and blood T-cell repertoires from five or six Graves' hyperthyroidism patients. Following sampling, methimazole starting at 30 mg daily was given to hyperthyroidism patients, and high-dose intravenous methylprednisolone was given to ophthalmopathy patients. The roughly 100 discovery patients were randomly divided into training and test sets at a 7:3 ratio. A discovery cohort of roughly 100 patients, fewer than 50 with Graves' ophthalmopathy and approximately 60 with stable Graves' hyperthyroidism, was used to find distinguishing TCR V-J signatures. General conclusions and limits of the study: Most expanded thyroid clonotypes (frequency above 0.001) were also detected in blood, a finding suggesting that blood repertoires may reflect thyroid immune responses. During validation, the model predicted progression to ophthalmopathy a median of around 7 months ahead of onset, with around 65% sensitivity and roughly 75% specificity. A model built on a 13 V-J signature distinguished ophthalmopathy from stable hyperthyroidism, reaching about 88% sensitivity and around 81% specificity in cross-validation and 80%/75% in testing. No statistical method was used to fix the sample size in advance, and group allocation was not hidden from the investigators.

Amplification of TCR beta CDR3 regions was carried out from RNA transcripts. The TCR CDR3 was subjected to a first round of RT-PCR using the HTBI primer set and the Qiagen OneStep RT-PCR kit. A second multiplex PCR round built the libraries, followed by size selection and purification. Sequencing of the libraries was done on an Illumina HiSeq2000 using paired-end 100 bp reads. Regarding the original processing steps: SOAPnuke was used to process the raw data, removing reads that contained adapters or uncalled bases, had a mean Phred below 15, or lacked an exact match to the constant primer or identifier. COPE v1.2.5 was used to merge high-quality paired reads, and clonotypes were defined as unique nucleotide sequences. Clonotypes were aligned to IMGT TRBV, TRBD and TRBJ reference segments using MiTCR v1.1. The analysis included only V-J combinations with a frequency above 0.0001, which together covered 99% to 99.2% of the repertoires. The TCS score was defined as the ratio of F50 (clonal expansion) to E x V (chaos), calculated using BLOSUM62-based TCRdist between CDR3 peptides within each V-J. Welch's t-statistics and random forest reduced around 550 V-J features to 13, which were used in a naive Bayes classifier (R e1071). TCRdb passed the public sequencing reads through fastp at Q25 and MiXCR, retaining productive beta sequences. Rows matching on CDR3 protein sequence are summarized as one entry with the most common DNA and genes. The V and J calls, along with clone size, are taken from TCRdb and not from the paper's own processing. This sample comprises around 400,000 distinct CDR3 sequences, over 10% of them detected only once. The ten largest clones add up to 9% to 9.5% of the sample.

The germline V gene encodes CDR1 SGHTA and CDR2 FQGTGA. CDR3 length: 17 amino acids, cysteine to phenylalanine. Here the CDR3 DNA is all that survives: 51 bases in frame from base 1. Ends trimmed: V by 8 bases, J by 0 bases; bases unmatched to a gene: 15. Graves' hyperthyroidism was defined as stable when no progression to ophthalmopathy occurred over 18 months of follow-up. Hyperthyroidism patients were newly diagnosed, had a disease duration of under 2 months, and were aged 18 to 65 years. Patients with uncontrolled infections, other autoimmune diseases, pregnancy or lactation were excluded. Clinical symptoms, serum thyroxine and TRAb, thyroid ultrasound, and orbital computed tomography formed the basis for the diagnoses. PBMCs were isolated from about 9.1 ml of fresh peripheral blood by Ficoll-Paque density gradient centrifugation. Total RNA was extracted using Trizol reagent, and RNA quality was assessed on an Agilent 2100 Bioanalyzer.

The sequence derives from a young woman with Graves' hyperthyroidism. Sample: blood. The rearranged chain carries TRBV7-3 and TRBJ2-7; 8 junctional bases match TRBD2. This receptor has the CDR3 CASPVGSGTRYSYEQYF. The nucleotides read TGTGCCAGCCCCGTGGGTAGCGGGACGAGATACTCCTACGAGCAGTACTTC. This CDR3, with the reference TRBV7-3 and TRBJ2-7 proteins standing in past its ends, gives the full variable domain GAGVSQTPSNKVTEKGKYVELRCDPISGHTALYWYRQSLGQGPEFLIYFQGTGAADDSGLPNDRFFAVRPEGSVSTLKIQRTERGDSAVYLCASPVGSGTRYSYEQYFGPGTRLTVT.